The T cell receptor beta chain under discussion was sequenced for a study of lymphopenia after photon versus proton radiotherapy. Study results and caveats: Relative stability marked proton patients; photon patients lost diversity and naive cells. Better survival with proton therapy was suggested as possible, not demonstrated. Post-nadir diversity loss with photons came from oligoclonal expansion, particularly CD8+ Temra cells.

Regarding this clone: Its antigen remains unidentified.

Assay used: immunoSEQ multiplex PCR; TCRdb lists only in-frame clones, some missing. The repertoire holds around 64,000 clones, with approximately 90% as singletons. J lost 0 bases, V lost 5 bases, and 6 bases had no gene match. The CDR3 has 16 amino acids. The germline V gene has CDR1 SNHLY and CDR2 FYNNEI. The receptor was isolated from an elderly man with esophageal cancer. This rearrangement joins TRBV2 to TRBJ1-4, with TRBD1 identical over 7 bases. The specimen was peripheral blood, collected from a patient treated with proton-based radiotherapy. The chain's CDR3 is CASSRPGQATNEKLFF. CDR3 sequence (DNA): TGTGCCAGCAGTCGACCTGGACAGGCAACTAATGAAAAACTGTTTTTT.